The 9 T cell receptor beta chains below come from one sample, sequenced in a study of blood T cell repertoires in COVID-19. TCRdb keeps only in-frame clones here, not all; method: immunoSEQ multiplex PCR. The table includes about 250,000 clones, roughly 81% detected once. Sequencing input: PBMCs or T cells enriched from blood (not recorded which). The receptors were sampled from a woman aged 45-65 years who had been exposed to COVID-19.

The chain links TRBV2 to TRBJ1-1; D perhaps matches TRBD1 (6 bases). Per the germline V gene, CDR1 is SNHLY and CDR2 is FYNNEI. Deletions cut 6 bases from V and 2 bases from J, with 13 bases between. The CDR3 totals 14 residues. For the CDR3, the DNA is TGTGCCAGCAGGGTGGACAGTGCAAACACTGAAGCTTTCTTT. Translation gives CASRVDSANTEAFF.

The gene calls are TRBV28 and TRBJ1-1, with TRBD1 identical over 9 bases. With V trimmed by 1 base and J by 11 bases, 17 bases remained unmatched. Per the germline V gene, CDR1 is MDHEN and CDR2 is SYDVKM. The CDR3 runs 17 residues. The CDR3 DNA sequence: TGTGCCAGCAGTTTATTTAGCGGGACAGGGTTGACGATCGTCGCTTTCTTT. Translated, it gives CASSLFSGTGLTIVAFF.

V usage is TRBV5-5 and J usage is TRBJ2-2; the D gene is possibly TRBD2 (7 bases). The CDR3 covers 16 residues. Germline values: CDR1 SGHKS, CDR2 YYEKEE (reference sequence). Trimming left V 4 bases short and J 3 bases short, with 16 bases between. CDR3 sequence: CASSPPGGRYTGELFF. DNA of the CDR3: TGTGCCAGCAGCCCCCCCGGGGGGCGGTACACCGGGGAGCTGTTTTTT.

This clone was seen just once. V and J are TRBV3-1 (or the pseudogene TRBV3-2) and TRBJ1-2, with 7 bases identical to TRBD1. The ends lost 1 base at V and 5 bases at J; junction bases unmatched: 7. The CDR3 length is 15 residues. Germline values: CDR1 LGHDT, CDR2 YNNKEL (reference sequence). The CDR3 DNA is TGTGCCAGCAGCCAAGGAAGAGGGGGCGGATATGGCTACACCTTC. This sequence encodes CASSQGRGGGYGYTF.

The V and J genes are TRBV5-1 and TRBJ2-7, with D hard to call. CDR3 length: 13 amino acids. Trimming shortened V by 1 base and J by 7 bases, and 12 bases separated the two germline ends. The germline V gene has CDR1 SGHRS and CDR2 YFSETQ. CDR3 loop: CASSLLTSQEQYF. DNA of the CDR3: TGCGCCAGCAGCTTGCTCACCTCTCAGGAGCAGTACTTC.

The chain combines TRBV7-2 with TRBJ1-2, with TRBD1 identical over 8 bases. Per germline, CDR1 SGHTA and CDR2 FQGNSA. This CDR3 has 12 residues. Losses at the gene ends were 8 bases for V and 4 bases for J; bases not matched to a gene: 3. For the CDR3, the DNA is TGTGCCAGCTCAACAGGGGGCTATGGCTACACCTTC. The encoded protein is CASSTGGYGYTF.

V usage is TRBV5-5 and J usage is TRBJ2-5; TRBD2 agrees at 7 bases. Germline V gene data show CDR1 as SGHKS and CDR2 as YYEKEE (reference sequence). V lost 4 bases, J lost 5 bases, and 5 bases stayed unmatched. This CDR3 region has 13 residues. This chain's CDR3 is CASSGLAAETQYF. DNA of the CDR3: TGTGCCAGCAGCGGCCTAGCGGCCGAGACCCAGTACTTC.

The chain is built from TRBV5-1 and TRBJ1-4, with D possibly matching TRBD1 (6 bases). V lost 3 bases, J lost 8 bases, and 23 bases lay in between. CDR1 is SGHRS and CDR2 is YFSETQ in the germline V gene. The CDR3 spans 17 residues. This CDR3 reads CASSWEQGPKLREKLFF. CDR3 nucleotide sequence: TGCGCCAGCAGCTGGGAACAGGGTCCGAAGCTAAGGGAAAAACTGTTTTTT.

The rearrangement joins TRBV7-6 to TRBJ1-5; 9 positions agree with TRBD1. CDR3 length equals 15 residues. V lost 5 bases, J lost 5 bases, and 7 bases stayed unmatched. Germline CDR1 is SGHVS and CDR2 is FNYEAQ. CDR3 protein: CASSAGTGPDQPQHF. The CDR3 nucleotides are TGTGCCAGCAGCGCCGGGACAGGGCCGGATCAGCCCCAGCATTTT.